These 3 T cell receptor beta chains were sequenced from one sample in a study of cytomegalovirus exposure and HLA in healthy donors. Use of 60 Vbeta and 13 Jbeta primers characterized the PCR. Sequenced by immunoSEQ multiplex PCR; TCRdb stores in-frame clones only, minus some. The table lists around 150,000 clones, roughly 75% of them singletons. Sample: PBMCs. The origin of the receptors is a man younger than 30 in good health and CMV-seropositive.

In regard to this clone: The junction and the germline gene differ at one end; a read error may be behind it. V and J are TRBV28 and TRBJ1-1, with D uncertain. Germline assignment: CDR1 MDHEN and CDR2 SYDVKM. CDR3 length: 11 residues. In DNA, the CDR3 is TGTGCCAGCAGGATTAGCACTGAAGCTCTCTTT. Its protein is CASRISTEALF.

V usage is TRBV2 and J usage is TRBJ2-1; 12 nucleotides line up with TRBD2. V dropped 9 bases and J dropped 8; count of bases not matched to a gene: 8. The CDR3 sequence is 14 residues long. Germline CDR1 SNHLY, CDR2 FYNNEI. The CDR3 nucleotides read TGTGCCAGTCTAGCGGGAGGGCCTACCCATGAGCAGTTCTTC. Its translation is CASLAGGPTHEQFF.

V is TRBV5-6 and J is TRBJ1-4; weak D call: TRBD1 (6 bases). The CDR3 length is 14 residues. The V gene's germline CDR1 is SGHDT and CDR2 YYEEEE. Trimming left V 0 bases short and J 8 bases short, with 11 bases between. The CDR3 region is CASSLGGRVEKLFF. In DNA, the CDR3 is TGTGCCAGCAGCTTGGGGGGGCGTGTGGAAAAACTGTTTTTT.